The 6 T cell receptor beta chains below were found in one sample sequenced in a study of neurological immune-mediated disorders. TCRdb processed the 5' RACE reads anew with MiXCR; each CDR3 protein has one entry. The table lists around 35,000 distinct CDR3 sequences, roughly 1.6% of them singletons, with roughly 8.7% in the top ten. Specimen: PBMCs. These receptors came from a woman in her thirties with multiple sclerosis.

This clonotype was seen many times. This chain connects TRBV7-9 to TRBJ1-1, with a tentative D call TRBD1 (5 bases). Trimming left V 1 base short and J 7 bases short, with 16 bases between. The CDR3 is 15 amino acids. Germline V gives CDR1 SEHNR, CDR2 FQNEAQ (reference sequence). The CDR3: CASSLGGAQGVEAFF. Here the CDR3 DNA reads TGTGCCAGCAGCTTAGGGGGCGCCCAGGGTGTTGAAGCTTTCTTT.

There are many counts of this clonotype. The CDR3 region has the DNA TGTGCCAGCCGGAGAAGGGGGCAGCAACACGAGCAGTACTTC. It codes for CASRRRGQQHEQYF. This chain uses TRBV6-5 with TRBJ2-7; 7 bases agree with TRBD1. After removal of 8 bases from V and 5 bases from J, the junction contained 12 bases not matched to a gene. The length of the CDR3 is 14 residues. Germline V gene data show CDR1 as MNHEY and CDR2 as SVGAGI.

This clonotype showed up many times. The CDR3 sequence is CASSSGRGPLTDTQYF. CDR3 DNA sequence: TGTGCCAGCAGCTCGGGGAGGGGGCCCCTCACAGATACGCAGTATTTT. V is TRBV11-2 and J is TRBJ2-3, with D possibly called TRBD1 or TRBD2 (7 bases each). V was clipped by 4 bases and J by 2 bases, with 16 bases between them. The CDR3 has 16 amino acids. Germline CDR1 SGHAT, CDR2 FQNNGV.

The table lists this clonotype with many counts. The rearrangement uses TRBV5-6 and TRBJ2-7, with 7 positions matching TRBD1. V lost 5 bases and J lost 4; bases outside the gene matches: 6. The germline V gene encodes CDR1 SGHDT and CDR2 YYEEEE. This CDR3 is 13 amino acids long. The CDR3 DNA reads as TGTGCCAGCAGAGACGACAGGGCTTACGAGCAGTACTTC. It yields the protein CASRDDRAYEQYF.

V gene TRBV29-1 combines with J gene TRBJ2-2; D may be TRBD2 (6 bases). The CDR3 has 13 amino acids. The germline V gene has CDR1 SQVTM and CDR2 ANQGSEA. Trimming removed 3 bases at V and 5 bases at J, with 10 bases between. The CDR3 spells CSVDGGRTGELFF. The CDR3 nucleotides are TGCAGCGTTGACGGAGGGAGAACCGGGGAGCTGTTTTTT.

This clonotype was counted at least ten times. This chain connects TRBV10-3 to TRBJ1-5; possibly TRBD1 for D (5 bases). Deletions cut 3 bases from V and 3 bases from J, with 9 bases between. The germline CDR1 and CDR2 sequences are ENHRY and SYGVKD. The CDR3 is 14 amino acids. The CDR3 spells CAISDRDPNQPQHF. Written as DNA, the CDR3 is TGTGCCATCAGTGACCGGGACCCCAATCAGCCCCAGCATTTT.